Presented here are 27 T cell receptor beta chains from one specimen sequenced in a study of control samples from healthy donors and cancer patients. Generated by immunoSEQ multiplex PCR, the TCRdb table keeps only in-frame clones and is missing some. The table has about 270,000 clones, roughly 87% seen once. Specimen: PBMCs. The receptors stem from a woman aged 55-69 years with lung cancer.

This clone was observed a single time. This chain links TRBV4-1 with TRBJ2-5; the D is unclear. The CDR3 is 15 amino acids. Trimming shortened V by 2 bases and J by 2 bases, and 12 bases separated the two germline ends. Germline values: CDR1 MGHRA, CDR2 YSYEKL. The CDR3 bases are TGCGCCAGCAGCCAACAGTCGGCAGCGCAAGAGACCCAGTACTTC. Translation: CASSQQSAAQETQYF.

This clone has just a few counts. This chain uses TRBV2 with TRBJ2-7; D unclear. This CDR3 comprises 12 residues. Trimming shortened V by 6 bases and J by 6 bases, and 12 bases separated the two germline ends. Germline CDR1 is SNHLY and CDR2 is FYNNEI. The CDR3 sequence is CASRPPSREQYF. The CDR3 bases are TGTGCCAGCAGGCCCCCCAGCCGCGAGCAGTACTTC.

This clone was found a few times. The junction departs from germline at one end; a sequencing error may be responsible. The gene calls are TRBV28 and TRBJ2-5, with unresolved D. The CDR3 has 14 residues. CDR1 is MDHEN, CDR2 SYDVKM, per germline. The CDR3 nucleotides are TGTGCAAGCAGTTTTAGGAGTACCCAAGAGACCCAGTACTTC. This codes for CASSFRSTQETQYF.

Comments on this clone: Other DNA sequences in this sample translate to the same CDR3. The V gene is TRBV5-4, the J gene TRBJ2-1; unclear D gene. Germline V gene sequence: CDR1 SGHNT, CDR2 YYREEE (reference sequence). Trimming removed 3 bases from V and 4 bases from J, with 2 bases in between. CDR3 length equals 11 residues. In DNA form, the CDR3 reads TGTGCCAGCAGCTCATACAATGAGCAGTTCTTC. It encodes CASSSYNEQFF. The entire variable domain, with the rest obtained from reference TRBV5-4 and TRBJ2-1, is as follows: ETGVTQSPTHLIKTRGQQVTLRCSSQSGHNTVSWYQQALGQGPQFIFQYYREEENGRGNFPPRFSGLQFPNYSSELNVNALELDDSALYLCASSSYNEQFFGPGTRLTVL.

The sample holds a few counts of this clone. CDR3: CASSSVMNTEAFF. In DNA form, the CDR3 reads TGTGCCAGCAGTTCAGTCATGAACACTGAAGCTTTCTTT. V is TRBV6-5 and J is TRBJ1-1; D is uncertain. Trimming shortened V by 4 bases and J by 0 bases, and 6 bases separated the two germline ends. The CDR3 is 13 residues long. CDR1 is MNHEY and CDR2 is SVGAGI in the germline V gene.

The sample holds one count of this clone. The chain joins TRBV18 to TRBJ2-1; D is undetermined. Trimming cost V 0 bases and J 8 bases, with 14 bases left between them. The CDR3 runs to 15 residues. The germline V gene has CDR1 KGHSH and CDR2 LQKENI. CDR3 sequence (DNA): TGTGCCAGCTCACCACCGGCCAGGCCCGGTGATGAGCAGTTCTTC. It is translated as CASSPPARPGDEQFF. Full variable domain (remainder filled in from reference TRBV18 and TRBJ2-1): NAGVMQNPRHLVRRRGQEARLRCSPMKGHSHVYWYRQLPEEGLKFMVYLQKENIIDESGMPKERFSAEFPKEGPSILRIQQVVRGDSAAYFCASSPPARPGDEQFFGPGTRLTVL.

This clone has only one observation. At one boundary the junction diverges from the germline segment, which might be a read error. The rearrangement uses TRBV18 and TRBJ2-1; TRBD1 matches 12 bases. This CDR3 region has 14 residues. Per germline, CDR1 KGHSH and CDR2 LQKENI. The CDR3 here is CASSLASGQGAEIF. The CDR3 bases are TGTGCCAGCTCACTCGCTTCGGGACAGGGGGCCGAGATCTTC.

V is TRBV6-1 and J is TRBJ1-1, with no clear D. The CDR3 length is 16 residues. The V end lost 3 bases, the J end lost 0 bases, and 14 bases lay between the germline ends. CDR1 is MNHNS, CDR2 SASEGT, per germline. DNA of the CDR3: TGTGCCAGCAGTGATAGGTTAGCCCGAATGAACACTGAAGCTTTCTTT. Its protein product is CASSDRLARMNTEAFF.

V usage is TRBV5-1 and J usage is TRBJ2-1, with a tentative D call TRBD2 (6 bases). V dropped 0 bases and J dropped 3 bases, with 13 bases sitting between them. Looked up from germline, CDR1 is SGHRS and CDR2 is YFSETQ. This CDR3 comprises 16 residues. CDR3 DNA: TGCGCCAGCAGCTTGGCCACGGGAGCGGTCTACAATGAGCAGTTCTTC. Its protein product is CASSLATGAVYNEQFF.

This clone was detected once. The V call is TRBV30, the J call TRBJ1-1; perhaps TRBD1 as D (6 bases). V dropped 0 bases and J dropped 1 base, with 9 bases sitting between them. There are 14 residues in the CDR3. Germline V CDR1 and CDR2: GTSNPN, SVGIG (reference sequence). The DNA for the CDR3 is TGTGCCTGGAGTGTAAGGACAGCGAACACTGAAGCTTTCTTT. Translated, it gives CAWSVRTANTEAFF.

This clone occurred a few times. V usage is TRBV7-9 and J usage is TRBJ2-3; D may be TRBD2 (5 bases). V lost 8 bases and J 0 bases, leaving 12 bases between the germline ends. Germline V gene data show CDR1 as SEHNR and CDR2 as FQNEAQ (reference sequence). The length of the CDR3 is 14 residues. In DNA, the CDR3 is TGTGCCAGCGCTCCCCGGGGTAGCACAGATACGCAGTATTTT. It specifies CASAPRGSTDTQYF.

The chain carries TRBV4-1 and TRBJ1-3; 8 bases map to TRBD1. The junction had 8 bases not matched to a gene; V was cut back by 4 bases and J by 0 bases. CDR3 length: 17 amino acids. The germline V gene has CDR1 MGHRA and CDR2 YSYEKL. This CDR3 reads CASSLTQGAFSGNTIYF. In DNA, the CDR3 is TGCGCCAGCAGCCTTACCCAGGGGGCGTTCTCTGGAAACACCATATATTTT.

DNA of the CDR3: TGCGCCAGCAGCTTGGGAACAGGGTGGAACACTGAAGCTTTCTTT. Its protein is CASSLGTGWNTEAFF. This rearrangement joins TRBV5-1 to TRBJ1-1, with D possibly matching TRBD1 (6 bases). Germline V CDR1 and CDR2: SGHRS, YFSETQ. Trimming shortened V by 0 bases and J by 1 base, and 10 bases separated the two germline ends. The CDR3 length is 15 residues.

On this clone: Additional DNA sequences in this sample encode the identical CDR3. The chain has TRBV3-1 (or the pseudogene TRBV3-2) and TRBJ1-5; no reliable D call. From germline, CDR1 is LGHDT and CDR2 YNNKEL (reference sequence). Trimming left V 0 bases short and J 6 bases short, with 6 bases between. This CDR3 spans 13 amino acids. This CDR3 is CASSQDYGQPQHF. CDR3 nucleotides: TGTGCCAGCAGCCAAGATTACGGTCAGCCCCAGCATTTT.

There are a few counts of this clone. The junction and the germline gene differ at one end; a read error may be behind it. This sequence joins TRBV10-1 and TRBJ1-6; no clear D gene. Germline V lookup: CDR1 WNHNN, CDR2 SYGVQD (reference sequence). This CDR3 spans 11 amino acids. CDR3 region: CASTDRRPLLF. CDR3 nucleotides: TGCGCCAGCACCGATAGGAGACCTCTCCTCTTT.

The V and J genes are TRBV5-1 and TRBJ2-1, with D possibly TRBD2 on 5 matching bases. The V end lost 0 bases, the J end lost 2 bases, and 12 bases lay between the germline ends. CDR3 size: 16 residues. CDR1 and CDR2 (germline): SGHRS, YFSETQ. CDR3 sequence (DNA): TGCGCCAGCAGCTTGGGAGGGCCCCGAACCTACAATGAGCAGTTCTTC. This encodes CASSLGGPRTYNEQFF.

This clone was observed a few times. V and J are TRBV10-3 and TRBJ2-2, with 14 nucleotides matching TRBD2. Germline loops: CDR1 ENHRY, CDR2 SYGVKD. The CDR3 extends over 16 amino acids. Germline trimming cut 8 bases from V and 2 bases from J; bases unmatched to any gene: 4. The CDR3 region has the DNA TGTGCCATCCGACTAGCGGGGGGGCCAAACACCGGGGAGCTGTTTTTT. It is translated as CAIRLAGGPNTGELFF.

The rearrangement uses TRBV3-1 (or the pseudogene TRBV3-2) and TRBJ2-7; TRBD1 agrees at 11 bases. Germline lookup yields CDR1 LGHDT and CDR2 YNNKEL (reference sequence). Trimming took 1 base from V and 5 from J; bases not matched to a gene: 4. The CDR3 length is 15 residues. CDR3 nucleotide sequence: TGTGCCAGCAGCCAAGGGACAGGGGGCTTCGACGAGCAGTACTTC. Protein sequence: CASSQGTGGFDEQYF.

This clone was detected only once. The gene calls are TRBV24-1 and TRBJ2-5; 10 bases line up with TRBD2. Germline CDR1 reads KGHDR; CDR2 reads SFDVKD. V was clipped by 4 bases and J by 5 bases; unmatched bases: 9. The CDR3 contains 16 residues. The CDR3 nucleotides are TGTGCCACCAGTGAGCCCACTAGCGGGATGGGGGAGACCCAGTACTTC. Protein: CATSEPTSGMGETQYF.

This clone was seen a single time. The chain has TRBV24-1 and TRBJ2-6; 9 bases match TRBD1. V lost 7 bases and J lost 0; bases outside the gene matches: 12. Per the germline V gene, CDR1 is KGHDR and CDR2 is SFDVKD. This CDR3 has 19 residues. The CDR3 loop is CATSGPMGQGNSGANVLTF. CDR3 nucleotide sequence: TGTGCCACCAGCGGCCCCATGGGACAGGGCAACTCTGGGGCCAACGTCCTGACTTTC.

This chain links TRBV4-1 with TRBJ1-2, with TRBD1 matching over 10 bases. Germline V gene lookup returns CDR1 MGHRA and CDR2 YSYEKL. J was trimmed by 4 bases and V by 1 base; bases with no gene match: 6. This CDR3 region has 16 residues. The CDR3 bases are TGCGCCAGCAGCCAAGGACACGGGACAGGGGCCTATGGCTACACCTTC. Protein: CASSQGHGTGAYGYTF.

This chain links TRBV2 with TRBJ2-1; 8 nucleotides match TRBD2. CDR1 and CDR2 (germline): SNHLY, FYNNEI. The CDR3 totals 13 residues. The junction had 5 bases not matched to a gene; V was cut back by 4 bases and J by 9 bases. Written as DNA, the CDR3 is TGTGCCAGCAGTGCACAAAGCGGGGGTGAGCAGTTCTTC. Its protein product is CASSAQSGGEQFF.

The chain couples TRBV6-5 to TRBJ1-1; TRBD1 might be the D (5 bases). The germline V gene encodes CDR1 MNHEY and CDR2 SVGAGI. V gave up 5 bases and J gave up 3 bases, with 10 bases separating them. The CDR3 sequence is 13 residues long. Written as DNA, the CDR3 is TGTGCCAGCAGTCGAGTCAGGGACACTGAAGCTTTCTTT. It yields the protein CASSRVRDTEAFF.

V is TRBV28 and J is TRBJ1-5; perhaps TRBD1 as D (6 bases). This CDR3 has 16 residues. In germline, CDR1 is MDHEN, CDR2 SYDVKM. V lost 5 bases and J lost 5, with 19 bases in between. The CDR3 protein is CASSPSLQGQYQPQHF. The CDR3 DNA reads TGTGCCAGCAGTCCCTCTTTACAGGGCCAGTATCAGCCCCAGCATTTT.

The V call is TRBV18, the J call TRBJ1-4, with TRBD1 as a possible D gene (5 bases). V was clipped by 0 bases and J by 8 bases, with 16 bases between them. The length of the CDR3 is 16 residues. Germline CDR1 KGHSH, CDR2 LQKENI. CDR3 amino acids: CASSPPIGHEAEKLFF. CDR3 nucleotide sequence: TGTGCCAGCTCACCACCGATCGGACACGAAGCGGAAAAACTGTTTTTT.

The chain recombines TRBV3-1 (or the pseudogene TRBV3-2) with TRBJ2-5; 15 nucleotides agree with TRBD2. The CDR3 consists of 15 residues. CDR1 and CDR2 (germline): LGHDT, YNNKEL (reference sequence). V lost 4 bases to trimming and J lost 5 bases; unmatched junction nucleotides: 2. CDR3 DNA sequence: TGTGCCAGCAGCCCAGGGACTAGCGGGAGGGAGACCCAGTACTTC. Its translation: CASSPGTSGRETQYF.

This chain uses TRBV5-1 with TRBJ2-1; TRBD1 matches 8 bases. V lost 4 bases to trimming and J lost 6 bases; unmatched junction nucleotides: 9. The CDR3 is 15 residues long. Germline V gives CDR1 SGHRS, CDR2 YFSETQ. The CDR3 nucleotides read TGCGCCAGCAGCCTGGAACAGGGGGGTATCAATGAGCAGTTCTTC. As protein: CASSLEQGGINEQFF.